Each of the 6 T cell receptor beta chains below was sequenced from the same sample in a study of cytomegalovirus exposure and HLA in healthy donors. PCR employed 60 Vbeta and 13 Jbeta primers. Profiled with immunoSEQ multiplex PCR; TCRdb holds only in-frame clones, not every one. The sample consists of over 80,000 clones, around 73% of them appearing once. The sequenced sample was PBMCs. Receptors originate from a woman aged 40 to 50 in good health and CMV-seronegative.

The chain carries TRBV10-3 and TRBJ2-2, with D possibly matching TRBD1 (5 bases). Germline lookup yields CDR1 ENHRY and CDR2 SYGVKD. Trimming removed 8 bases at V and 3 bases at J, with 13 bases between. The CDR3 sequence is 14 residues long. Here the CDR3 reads CAIRSDTYTGELFF. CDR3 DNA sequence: TGTGCCATCCGTTCGGACACCTACACCGGGGAGCTGTTTTTT.

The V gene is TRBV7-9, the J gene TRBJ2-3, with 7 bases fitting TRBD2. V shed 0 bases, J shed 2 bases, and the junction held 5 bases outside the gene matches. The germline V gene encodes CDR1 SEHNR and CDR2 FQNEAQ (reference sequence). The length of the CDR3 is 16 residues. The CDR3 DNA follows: TGTGCCAGCAGCTTAGCGGCTAGCGGTCACACAGATACGCAGTATTTT. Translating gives CASSLAASGHTDTQYF.

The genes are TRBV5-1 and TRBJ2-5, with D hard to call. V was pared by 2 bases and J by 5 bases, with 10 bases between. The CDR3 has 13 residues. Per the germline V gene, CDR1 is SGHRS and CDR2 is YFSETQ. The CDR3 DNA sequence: TGCGCCAGCAGCTTTGTTCTGCGGGAGACCCAGTACTTC. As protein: CASSFVLRETQYF.

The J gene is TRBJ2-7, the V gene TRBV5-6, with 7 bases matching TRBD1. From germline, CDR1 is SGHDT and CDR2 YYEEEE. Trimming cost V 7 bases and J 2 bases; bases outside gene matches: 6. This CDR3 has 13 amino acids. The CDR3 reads CASSGQPTYEQYF. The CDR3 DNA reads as TGTGCCAGCTCGGGACAGCCCACCTACGAGCAGTACTTC.

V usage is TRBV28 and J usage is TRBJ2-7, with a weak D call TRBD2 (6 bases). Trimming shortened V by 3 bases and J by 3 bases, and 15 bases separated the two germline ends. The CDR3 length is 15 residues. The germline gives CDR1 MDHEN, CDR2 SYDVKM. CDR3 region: CASSFLNSGGYEQYF. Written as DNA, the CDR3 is TGTGCCAGCAGTTTCCTTAATAGCGGTGGCTACGAGCAGTACTTC.

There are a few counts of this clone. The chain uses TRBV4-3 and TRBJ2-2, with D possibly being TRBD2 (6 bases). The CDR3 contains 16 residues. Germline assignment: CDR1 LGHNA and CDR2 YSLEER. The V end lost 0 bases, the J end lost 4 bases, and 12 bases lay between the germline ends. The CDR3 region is CASSQDFDGSTGELFF. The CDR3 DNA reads TGCGCCAGCAGCCAAGACTTCGACGGGAGCACCGGGGAGCTGTTTTTT.